The rows below give T cell receptor beta chains drawn from one sample of a study of shared clonotypes between healthy human individuals. Assay: immunoSEQ multiplex PCR; the TCRdb copy retains only in-frame clones and omits some. The sample has about 990,000 clones, around three quarters seen once. The sample taken for sequencing was memory CD4+ T cells from PBMCs. These receptors were collected from a man between 18 and 35 years old in good health. Some clones in this sample may be carry-over from other donors' samples. CDR3s include the opening cysteine and the closing phenylalanine or tryptophan. A D gene is named only where the DNA matches it firmly. The size entry is marked missing in some rows and otherwise reads once, few, many or a size class.

v_call: TRBV18
clone_size: .
j_call: TRBJ1-1
d_call: .
cdr3_aa: CASSPPLRRNTEAFF
cdr3_nt: TGTGCCAGCTCACCACCTCTCAGACGGAACACTGAAGCTTTCTTT

v_call: TRBV7-3
clone_size: .
j_call: TRBJ2-1
d_call: TRBD2
cdr3_aa: CASSPSTASGSGEQFF
cdr3_nt: TGTGCCAGCAGCCCCTCCACAGCTAGCGGGAGTGGTGAGCAGTTCTTC

v_call: TRBV7-2
clone_size: once
j_call: TRBJ2-5
d_call: TRBD2
cdr3_aa: CASSYPPPAGGGTQYF
cdr3_nt: TGTGCCAGCAGCTACCCCCCTCCGGCTGGCGGGGGGACCCAGTACTTC

v_call: TRBV2
clone_size: .
j_call: TRBJ1-4
d_call: .
cdr3_aa: CAGTPRGENPTNEKLFF
cdr3_nt: TGTGCCGGTACCCCCAGGGGCGAAAACCCAACTAATGAAAAACTGTTTTTT

v_call: TRBV23-1
clone_size: .
j_call: TRBJ2-5
d_call: .
cdr3_aa: CASSQSSVLQETQYF
cdr3_nt: TGCGCCAGCAGTCAATCCAGCGTGCTACAAGAGACCCAGTACTTC

v_call: TRBV10-3
clone_size: .
j_call: TRBJ1-3
d_call: .
cdr3_aa: CAIRGGGSGNTIYF
cdr3_nt: TGTGCCATCAGAGGAGGGGGGTCTGGAAACACCATATATTTT

v_call: TRBV11-2
clone_size: .
j_call: TRBJ2-2
d_call: TRBD2
cdr3_aa: CASSLYGGRAPTGELFF
cdr3_nt: TGTGCCAGCAGCTTATATGGCGGGAGGGCCCCCACCGGGGAGCTGTTTTTT

v_call: TRBV18
clone_size: .
j_call: TRBJ2-1
d_call: .
cdr3_aa: CASSQEIRGGSNEQFF
cdr3_nt: TGTGCCAGCTCACAAGAGATCAGGGGAGGGTCCAATGAGCAGTTCTTC

v_call: TRBV5-1
clone_size: .
j_call: TRBJ2-3
d_call: TRBD2
cdr3_aa: CASSLGREGDTQYF
cdr3_nt: TGCGCCAGCAGCTTGGGACGGGAGGGGGATACGCAGTATTTT

v_call: TRBV9
clone_size: once
j_call: TRBJ2-2
d_call: TRBD2
cdr3_aa: CASSVTSVTNTGELFF
cdr3_nt: TGTGCCAGCAGCGTAACTAGCGTAACGAACACCGGGGAGCTGTTTTTT

v_call: TRBV7-9
clone_size: .
j_call: TRBJ1-4
d_call: .
cdr3_aa: CASSETGFNEKLFF
cdr3_nt: TGTGCCAGCAGCGAAACAGGGTTTAATGAAAAACTGTTTTTT

v_call: TRBV2
clone_size: few
j_call: TRBJ1-5
d_call: TRBD1
cdr3_aa: CASRETGGDQPQHF
cdr3_nt: TGTGCCAGCAGAGAGACAGGGGGCGATCAGCCCCAGCATTTT

v_call: TRBV25-1
clone_size: few
j_call: TRBJ1-2
d_call: TRBD1
cdr3_aa: CASSDPGQGYGYTF
cdr3_nt: TGTGCCAGCAGTGACCCGGGACAGGGGTATGGCTACACCTTC

v_call: TRBV5-1
clone_size: few
j_call: TRBJ2-6
d_call: .
cdr3_aa: CASSLPPSGANVLTF
cdr3_nt: TGCGCCAGCAGCTTGCCCCCCTCTGGGGCCAACGTCCTGACTTTC

v_call: TRBV5-1
clone_size: .
j_call: TRBJ1-3
d_call: .
cdr3_aa: CASSSLETGGNTIYF
cdr3_nt: TGCGCCAGCAGCTCCCTCGAGACCGGCGGAAACACCATATATTTT

v_call: TRBV20-1
clone_size: .
j_call: TRBJ2-7
d_call: .
cdr3_aa: CSAPRVGEQYF
cdr3_nt: TGCAGTGCCCCACGGGTCGGCGAGCAGTACTTC

v_call: TRBV5-1
clone_size: .
j_call: TRBJ1-4
d_call: TRBD1
cdr3_aa: CASSLGQGAKGEKLFF
cdr3_nt: TGCGCCAGCAGCTTGGGACAGGGGGCGAAGGGTGAAAAACTGTTTTTT

v_call: TRBV7-2
clone_size: .
j_call: TRBJ2-7
d_call: .
cdr3_aa: CASSPTGGPYEQYF
cdr3_nt: TGTGCCAGCAGCCCTACCGGGGGACCCTACGAGCAGTACTTC

v_call: TRBV5-1
clone_size: once
j_call: TRBJ2-7
d_call: TRBD1
cdr3_aa: CASSPSQGAQYEQYF
cdr3_nt: TGCGCCAGCTCCCCCTCTCAGGGGGCGCAGTACGAGCAGTACTTC

v_call: TRBV5-1
clone_size: .
j_call: TRBJ1-1
d_call: TRBD1
cdr3_aa: CASSLASGGMSTEAFF
cdr3_nt: TGCGCCAGCAGCTTGGCGTCAGGGGGTATGAGCACTGAAGCTTTCTTT

v_call: TRBV30
clone_size: .
j_call: TRBJ1-2
d_call: .
cdr3_aa: CAWSASIGGYTF
cdr3_nt: TGTGCCTGGAGTGCCAGCATAGGGGGCTACACCTTC

v_call: TRBV5-4
clone_size: .
j_call: TRBJ1-2
d_call: .
cdr3_aa: CASSRGGANYGYTF
cdr3_nt: TGTGCCAGCAGCCGGGGTGGAGCTAACTATGGCTACACCTTC

v_call: TRBV27
clone_size: .
j_call: TRBJ2-7
d_call: .
cdr3_aa: CASSSSSYEQYF
cdr3_nt: TGTGCCAGCAGTTCGTCCAGTTACGAGCAGTACTTC

v_call: TRBV7-9
clone_size: .
j_call: TRBJ1-6
d_call: .
cdr3_aa: CASSYENSPLHF
cdr3_nt: TGTGCCAGCAGCTACGAGAATTCACCCCTCCACTTT

v_call: TRBV5-1
clone_size: .
j_call: TRBJ2-2
d_call: .
cdr3_aa: CASSLTFGDTGELFF
cdr3_nt: TGCGCCAGCAGCTTGACCTTCGGGGACACCGGGGAGCTGTTTTTT

v_call: TRBV7-2
clone_size: .
j_call: TRBJ2-5
d_call: .
cdr3_aa: CASSLDQMGTQYF
cdr3_nt: TGTGCCAGCAGCTTAGATCAGATGGGGACCCAGTACTTC

v_call: TRBV27
clone_size: .
j_call: TRBJ2-7
d_call: TRBD2
cdr3_aa: CASSFVGGYEQYF
cdr3_nt: TGTGCCAGCAGTTTCGTGGGAGGGTACGAGCAGTACTTC

v_call: TRBV9
clone_size: .
j_call: TRBJ2-1
d_call: .
cdr3_aa: CASSPYPFSYNEQFF
cdr3_nt: TGTGCCAGCAGCCCGTACCCGTTCTCCTACAATGAGCAGTTCTTC

v_call: TRBV6-1
clone_size: .
j_call: TRBJ2-7
d_call: .
cdr3_aa: CASSERGYEQYF
cdr3_nt: TGTGCCAGCAGTGAGCGAGGCTACGAGCAGTACTTC

v_call: TRBV28
clone_size: .
j_call: TRBJ1-2
d_call: .
cdr3_aa: CASSLWDNYGYTF
cdr3_nt: TGTGCCAGCAGTTTATGGGACAACTATGGCTACACCTTC